The 26 T cell receptor beta chains presented below share a single source sample, sequenced in a study of blood T cell repertoires in COVID-19. Here immunoSEQ multiplex PCR was the method, and the copy in TCRdb shows in-frame clones only, minus some. This sample yields under 150,000 clones, of which about 88% are seen a single time; more than 3% belongs to the top ten. Material: peripheral blood. These receptors all come from a man aged 35-49 years with acute or convalescent COVID-19.

CDR3 protein: CASSSQTGGDTGELFF. CDR3 sequence (DNA): TGTGCCAGCAGCTCTCAGACAGGGGGTGACACCGGGGAGCTGTTTTTT. The chain recombines TRBV11-2 with TRBJ2-2; 9 bases fit TRBD1. CDR3 length: 16 residues. From germline, CDR1 is SGHAT and CDR2 FQNNGV. V lost 4 bases to trimming and J lost 3 bases; unmatched junction nucleotides: 6.

V and J are TRBV9 and TRBJ1-6; TRBD1 aligns across 9 bases. The trim removed 3 bases at V and 10 bases at J, leaving 8 bases unmatched. This CDR3 contains 15 residues. The germline V gene has CDR1 SGDLS and CDR2 YYNGEE. CDR3 sequence reads: CASSAKDRGQSPLHF. The CDR3 nucleotides are TGTGCCAGCAGCGCGAAGGACAGGGGACAATCACCCCTCCACTTT.

The V gene is TRBV4-3, the J gene TRBJ2-3, with TRBD2 as a possible D gene (6 bases). This CDR3 has 15 residues. From germline, CDR1 is LGHNA and CDR2 YSLEER. Trimming removed 1 base at V and 4 bases at J, with 12 bases between. DNA for the CDR3: TGCGCCAGCAGCCAAGGGTTATGGGGGGCAGATACGCAGTATTTT. This sequence encodes CASSQGLWGADTQYF.

The rearrangement links TRBV2 to TRBJ1-6, with 7 bases identical to TRBD1. The CDR3 has 14 amino acids. CDR1 is SNHLY, CDR2 FYNNEI, per germline. The V gene end was trimmed by 6 bases and the J gene end by 7 bases; junction bases not matched to a gene: 6. The CDR3 bases are TGTGCCAGCAGCGCAGGGGGTCCGAATTCACCCCTCCACTTT. Translating it yields CASSAGGPNSPLHF.

This clone was seen only once. CDR3 nucleotide sequence: TGCGCCAGCCGGGACAATGAGCAGTTCTTC. Translated, it gives CASRDNEQFF. This rearrangement joins TRBV10-2 to TRBJ2-1; D gene uncertain. V gave up 8 bases and J gave up 5 bases, with 4 bases separating them. The CDR3 spans 10 residues. The germline CDR1 and CDR2 sequences are WSHSY and SAAADI.

The table lists this clone with a few counts. The chain recombines TRBV2 with TRBJ1-5; D is perhaps TRBD1 (6 bases). Germline values: CDR1 SNHLY, CDR2 FYNNEI. V lost 4 bases and J lost 6, with 13 bases in between. The length of the CDR3 is 14 residues. The CDR3 nucleotides read TGTGCCAGCAGTGTTGGAGAGACAGGTCAGCCCCAGCATTTT. Translation: CASSVGETGQPQHF.

This sequence joins TRBV12-5 and TRBJ2-3; 7 bases fit TRBD1. The V gene's germline CDR1 is LGHNT and CDR2 FRNRAP. The V and J ends lost 5 bases and 0 bases, in that order; junction bases with no gene match: 11. The CDR3 covers 17 residues. CDR3: CASGLGQAYPSTDTQYF. CDR3 DNA sequence: TGTGCTAGTGGTCTAGGACAGGCGTATCCTAGCACAGATACGCAGTATTTT.

The chain carries TRBV12-5 and TRBJ1-1, with D possibly TRBD1 on 5 matching bases. The CDR3 covers 15 residues. Germline values: CDR1 LGHNT, CDR2 FRNRAP. CDR3 in DNA: TGTGCCGGAAAAGCGGGCAGGGTGCCGAACACTGAAGCTTTCTTT. Encoded protein: CAGKAGRVPNTEAFF.

This chain links TRBV27 with TRBJ1-1; D possibly corresponds to TRBD1 (6 bases). Looked up from germline, CDR1 is MNHEY and CDR2 is SMNVEV (reference sequence). This CDR3 contains 14 residues. V lost 5 bases to trimming and J lost 0 bases, with 10 bases between them. CDR3 loop: CASSPRQVNTEAFF. The CDR3 DNA is TGTGCCAGCAGTCCCAGACAGGTGAACACTGAAGCTTTCTTT.

Only a few counts were recorded for this clone. Other DNA sequences in the sample encode the same CDR3. The V gene is TRBV5-1, the J gene TRBJ2-5; 9 bases map to TRBD1. Germline-derived CDR1 and CDR2 are SGHRS and YFSETQ. V trimming: 3 bases; J trimming: 5 bases; junction bases outside the gene matches: 2. This CDR3 is 13 amino acids long. DNA of the CDR3: TGCGCCAGCAGCTCACAGGGGGCCGAGACCCAGTACTTC. This codes for CASSSQGAETQYF.

The genes are TRBV21-1 and TRBJ1-5; the table assigns TRBD1, which was not confirmed against the DNA. TRBV21-1 is designated a pseudogene. There are 15 residues in the CDR3. This CDR3 reads CASSSRSRGPQPQHF. Written as DNA, the CDR3 is TGTGCCAGCAGCTCCCGGAGCAGGGGGCCCCAGCCCCAGCATTTT.

The V call is TRBV7-7, the J call TRBJ2-6; D is uncertain. V gave up 8 bases and J gave up 1 base, with 9 bases separating them. The CDR3 is 14 residues long. CDR1 is SSHAT and CDR2 is FNYEAQ in the germline V gene (reference sequence). Written as DNA, the CDR3 is TGTGCCAGCGGTTTTGAGTCTGGGGCCAACGTCCTGACTTTC. Translated, it gives CASGFESGANVLTF.

The chain recombines TRBV12-3 or TRBV12-4 with TRBJ1-5; D possibly corresponds to TRBD1 (5 bases). V dropped 7 bases and J dropped 3 bases, with 10 bases sitting between them. The length of the CDR3 is 13 residues. As DNA, the CDR3 is TGTGCCAGCAAGGCAGGGTACAATCAGCCCCAGCATTTT. This gives the protein CASKAGYNQPQHF.

The chain carries TRBV3-1 (or the pseudogene TRBV3-2) and TRBJ2-1; TRBD2 matches at 8 bases. V shed 4 bases and J 7 bases; nucleotides not matched to a gene: 12. The length of the CDR3 is 16 residues. The germline gives CDR1 LGHDT, CDR2 YNNKEL (reference sequence). CDR3 bases: TGTGCCAGCAGCCCAATGCCGGGACTAGTCAGGAATGAGCAGTTCTTC. Translation gives CASSPMPGLVRNEQFF.

The chain links TRBV29-1 to TRBJ1-1; 8 nucleotides match TRBD1. Trimming took 7 bases from V and 4 from J; bases not matched to a gene: 2. CDR3 size: 11 residues. CDR1 SQVTM and CDR2 ANQGSEA come from the germline V gene. The CDR3 is CSGQGATEAFF. CDR3 sequence (DNA): TGCAGCGGGCAGGGGGCCACTGAAGCTTTCTTT.

This chain links TRBV10-3 with TRBJ2-7; 9 bases fit TRBD1. The germline CDR1 and CDR2 sequences are ENHRY and SYGVKD. The CDR3 runs 14 residues. With 6 bases clipped from V and 7 bases from J, the junction kept 10 bases outside the gene matches. DNA for the CDR3: TGTGCCATCAGCGTCCGGGACAGGGAGTATGAGCAGTACTTC. It codes for CAISVRDREYEQYF.

The DNA for the CDR3 is TGTGCCAGCAGACAGACAGGCCTAAACACTGAAGCTTTCTTT. This translates into CASRQTGLNTEAFF. The V call is TRBV28, the J call TRBJ1-1; the D gene is possibly TRBD1 (6 bases). From germline, CDR1 is MDHEN and CDR2 SYDVKM. The CDR3 consists of 14 residues. V dropped 6 bases and J dropped 2 bases, with 13 bases sitting between them.

The rearrangement links TRBV12-3 or TRBV12-4 to TRBJ2-1; 7 nucleotides match TRBD2. The V segment lost 10 bases and the J segment 9 bases; nucleotides outside the gene matches: 9. The CDR3 extends over 12 amino acids. As DNA, the CDR3 is TGTGCCACCAAGGGAGGGGCCATTGAGCAGTTCTTC. It codes for CATKGGAIEQFF.

The CDR3 reads CASSSGRGYEETQYF. The CDR3 coding sequence is TGTGCCAGCAGTTCGGGCCGGGGGTATGAGGAGACCCAGTACTTC. The chain uses TRBV6-2 or TRBV6-3 and TRBJ2-5; D possibly corresponds to TRBD2 (6 bases). Looked up from germline, CDR1 is MNHEY and CDR2 is SVGEGT. The CDR3 spans 15 residues. V was pared by 4 bases and J by 5 bases, with 17 bases between.

This clone was found once. This sequence joins TRBV6-4 and TRBJ2-4; 7 bases fit TRBD2. Germline V lookup: CDR1 MRHNA, CDR2 SNTAGT. With V trimmed by 0 bases and J by 9 bases, 2 bases remained unmatched. The CDR3 is made up of 13 amino acids. CDR3 bases: TGTGCCAGCAGTGACTCGGGGGGGAGCATTCAGTACTTC. It specifies CASSDSGGSIQYF.

The chain recombines TRBV4-2 with TRBJ2-1; 8 bases match TRBD2. CDR3 length: 16 residues. CDR1 is LGHNA, CDR2 YNFKEQ, per germline. Losses at the gene ends were 4 bases for V and 7 bases for J; bases not matched to a gene: 12. This CDR3 reads CASSPESPGGMNEQFF. The CDR3, as DNA: TGTGCCAGCAGCCCAGAGTCCCCGGGGGGGATGAATGAGCAGTTCTTC.

V and J are TRBV3-1 (or the pseudogene TRBV3-2) and TRBJ2-7; D gene uncertain. This CDR3 has 15 amino acids. The V gene's germline CDR1 is LGHDT and CDR2 YNNKEL (reference sequence). V was clipped by 0 bases and J by 2 bases, with 11 bases between them. DNA for the CDR3: TGTGCCAGCAGCCAAGATCTAACAGCCACCTACGAGCAGTACTTC. This codes for CASSQDLTATYEQYF.

V and J are TRBV5-1 and TRBJ2-3, with TRBD2 matching over 16 bases. Germline V gene sequence: CDR1 SGHRS, CDR2 YFSETQ. The ends lost 0 bases at V and 4 bases at J; junction bases unmatched: 8. The CDR3 is 19 amino acids. The CDR3 protein is CASSLEPGLAGGLPDTQYF. CDR3 sequence (DNA): TGCGCCAGCAGCTTGGAACCGGGACTAGCGGGGGGGTTGCCAGATACGCAGTATTTT.

The rearrangement links TRBV20-1 to TRBJ2-3, with 10 nucleotides matching TRBD2. Germline V gives CDR1 DFQATT, CDR2 SNEGSKA (reference sequence). V was pared by 3 bases and J by 5 bases, with 8 bases of the junction left unmatched. The CDR3 runs to 15 residues. In DNA, the CDR3 is TGCAGTGCTAGTACCCTAGCGGGGGATTTAGATACGCAGTATTTT. It translates to CSASTLAGDLDTQYF.

The chain combines TRBV19 with TRBJ1-2; 9 bases align to TRBD1. J lost 13 bases, V lost 6 bases, and 9 bases had no gene match. Germline V gives CDR1 LNHDA, CDR2 SQIVND (reference sequence). The CDR3 has 12 residues. This CDR3 is CASSNVDRGFTF. The CDR3 DNA reads TGTGCCAGTAGCAACGTGGACAGGGGATTCACCTTC.

This sequence joins TRBV9 and TRBJ2-7; D might be TRBD2 (7 bases). CDR1 SGDLS and CDR2 YYNGEE come from the germline V gene. The CDR3 totals 14 residues. V was trimmed by 0 bases and J by 2 bases, leaving 9 bases between them. The CDR3 loop reads CASSVGGGAYEQYF. The CDR3 coding sequence is TGTGCCAGCAGCGTAGGAGGGGGGGCCTACGAGCAGTACTTC.